The 15 T cell receptor beta chains presented below share a single source sample, sequenced in a study of cytomegalovirus exposure and HLA in healthy donors. The primer mix had 60 Vbeta and 13 Jbeta primers. TCRdb's copy holds only in-frame clones and misses some; the assay was immunoSEQ multiplex PCR. Among some 200,000 clones listed, over 80% were seen once. Material for sequencing was PBMCs. The source of these receptors is a boy between 2 and 15 years old in good health and CMV-seronegative.

The V gene is TRBV18, the J gene TRBJ1-2, with 11 bases fitting TRBD1. Germline trimming cut 6 bases from V and 2 bases from J; bases unmatched to any gene: 11. The CDR3 extends over 17 amino acids. Looked up from germline, CDR1 is KGHSH and CDR2 is LQKENI. CDR3 protein: CASSRSGQGDGNYGYTF. DNA of the CDR3: TGTGCCAGCTCCCGATCGGGACAGGGGGATGGCAACTATGGCTACACCTTC.

The J gene is TRBJ1-2, the V gene TRBV6-4; D not certain. Between the trimmed V and J ends, which lost 6 bases and 3 bases, there was a span of 14 bases. CDR1 and CDR2 (germline): MRHNA, SNTAGT. This CDR3 region has 14 residues. The CDR3: CASSPSSGDYGYTF. The CDR3 DNA sequence: TGTGCCAGCAGCCCCTCTTCCGGGGACTATGGCTACACCTTC.

This clone was seen just once. For the CDR3, the DNA is TGTGCCAGCAGTTCCCATCGGGAAAAACTGTTTTTT. Translated, it gives CASSSHREKLFF. The gene calls are TRBV6-6 and TRBJ1-4; D unresolved. Deletions cut 4 bases from V and 8 bases from J, with 8 bases between. The CDR3 is made up of 12 amino acids. CDR1 MNHNY and CDR2 SVGAGI come from the germline V gene (reference sequence).

A single count supports this clone. V gene TRBV7-6 combines with J gene TRBJ2-1; TRBD2 matches 7 bases. This CDR3 region has 17 residues. The V gene end was trimmed by 1 base and the J gene end by 0 bases; junction bases not matched to a gene: 6. In germline, CDR1 is SGHVS, CDR2 FNYEAQ. The CDR3, as DNA: TGTGCCAGCAGCTTAGGGGAGGGGTACAGCTCCTACAATGAGCAGTTCTTC. Its protein product is CASSLGEGYSSYNEQFF.

The chain joins TRBV6-5 to TRBJ2-7; TRBD1 matches 10 bases. The CDR3 has 16 amino acids. Per the germline V gene, CDR1 is MNHEY and CDR2 is SVGAGI. Trimming at V came to 0 bases and at J to 7 bases, leaving 9 bases not matched to a gene. The CDR3 sequence is CASSYSLPGQGTEQYF. Here the CDR3 DNA reads TGTGCCAGCAGTTACTCCCTTCCGGGACAGGGGACAGAGCAGTACTTC.

The chain recombines TRBV30 with TRBJ1-5, with D hard to call. V lost 0 bases to trimming and J lost 0 bases, with 9 bases between them. Per the germline V gene, CDR1 is GTSNPN and CDR2 is SVGIG (reference sequence). This CDR3 comprises 15 residues. This CDR3 reads CAWSVGTVSNQPQHF. CDR3 coding DNA: TGTGCCTGGAGTGTCGGTACCGTTAGCAATCAGCCCCAGCATTTT.

V gene TRBV6-5 combines with J gene TRBJ1-4, with 9 nucleotides matching TRBD1. The CDR3 is 15 residues long. Germline V lookup: CDR1 MNHEY, CDR2 SVGAGI. Trimming at V came to 4 bases and at J to 8 bases, leaving 8 bases not matched to a gene. CDR3 residues: CASSSTGGLGEKLFF. In DNA form, the CDR3 reads TGTGCCAGCAGTTCTACAGGGGGCTTAGGCGAAAAACTGTTTTTT.

This clone has a handful of counts. The chain is built from TRBV11-3 and TRBJ1-5; D not certain. CDR3 length: 12 residues. Deletions cut 6 bases from V and 2 bases from J, with 5 bases between. Germline V gene data show CDR1 as SGHNT and CDR2 as YENEEA. The CDR3 here is CASRAGNQPQHF. Written as DNA, the CDR3 is TGTGCCAGCAGGGCGGGCAATCAGCCCCAGCATTTT.

The chain uses TRBV7-2 and TRBJ2-3, with D perhaps matching TRBD2 (6 bases). This CDR3 has 12 amino acids. The ends were cut back, 5 bases at V and 4 bases at J, with 7 bases in the middle. Germline CDR1 and CDR2: SGHTA and FQGNSA. The CDR3 DNA reads as TGTGCCAGCAGCCGGGACTCAGATACGCAGTATTTT. Amino acid sequence: CASSRDSDTQYF. Full variable domain (outside the CDR3, taken from reference TRBV7-2 and TRBJ2-3): GAGVSQSPSNKVTEKGKDVELRCDPISGHTALYWYRQSLGQGLEFLIYFQGNSAPDKSGLPSDRFSAERTGGSVSTLTIQRTQQEDSAVYLCASSRDSDTQYFGPGTRLTVL.

V is TRBV11-1 and J is TRBJ2-2, with 8 bases that match TRBD2. The CDR3 runs to 15 residues. Germline V lookup: CDR1 SGHAT, CDR2 FQDESV (reference sequence). V lost 3 bases to trimming and J lost 7 bases; unmatched junction nucleotides: 7. The CDR3 loop is CASSFRGRRVGELFF. In DNA form, the CDR3 reads TGTGCCAGCAGCTTCCGCGGGAGGAGAGTCGGGGAGCTGTTTTTT.

The chain is built from TRBV11-2 and TRBJ2-7; a weak D match, TRBD2 (7 bases). The V end was cut by 5 bases, the J end by 12 bases, with 23 bases between. The CDR3 is 14 amino acids. Germline lookup yields CDR1 SGHAT and CDR2 FQNNGV. The CDR3 here is CASSLRGGTGNRYF. DNA of the CDR3: TGTGCCAGCAGCCTAAGGGGGGGGACGGGGAATCGGTACTTC.

This clone appeared a single time. The chain is built from TRBV5-5 and TRBJ1-1; 7 bases match TRBD1. The CDR3 extends over 12 amino acids. Germline values: CDR1 SGHKS, CDR2 YYEKEE (reference sequence). Trimming removed 4 bases from V and 7 bases from J; junction bases left unmatched: 4. The CDR3 here is CASSPGTVEAFF. CDR3 sequence (DNA): TGTGCCAGCAGCCCCGGGACAGTTGAAGCTTTCTTT. The variable domain in full, with the rest retrieved from reference TRBV5-5 and TRBJ1-1, is DAGVTQSPTHLIKTRGQQVTLRCSPISGHKSVSWYQQVLGQGPQFIFQYYEKEERGRGNFPDRFSARQFPNYSSELNVNALLLGDSALYLCASSPGTVEAFFGQGTRLTVV.

The chain has TRBV19 and TRBJ2-1; 9 bases are a match to TRBD1. Germline CDR1 reads LNHDA; CDR2 reads SQIVND (reference sequence). The CDR3 contains 14 residues. V shed 8 bases, J shed 8 bases, and the junction held 10 bases outside the gene matches. DNA for the CDR3: TGTGCCAGTTCCGCAGGGACAGGGACGGATGAGCAGTTCTTC. Its protein is CASSAGTGTDEQFF.

A single count supports this clone. The genes are TRBV19 and TRBJ2-5, with TRBD1 identical over 9 bases. CDR3 length: 14 residues. Germline V gene data show CDR1 as LNHDA and CDR2 as SQIVND (reference sequence). Unmatched junction bases numbered 6, after V lost 4 bases and J lost 6 bases. The CDR3 region is CASSTLDRGKTQYF. For the CDR3, the DNA is TGTGCCAGTAGTACGTTGGACAGGGGAAAGACCCAGTACTTC.

This rearrangement joins TRBV6-5 to TRBJ1-1; maybe TRBD1 (6 bases). CDR1 is MNHEY, CDR2 SVGAGI, per germline. CDR3 length equals 13 residues. The V and J ends lost 7 bases and 3 bases respectively, with 12 bases between them. The CDR3 region has the DNA TGTGCCAGCATCAGGGGAGAGGACACTGAAGCTTTCTTT. Translating gives CASIRGEDTEAFF.